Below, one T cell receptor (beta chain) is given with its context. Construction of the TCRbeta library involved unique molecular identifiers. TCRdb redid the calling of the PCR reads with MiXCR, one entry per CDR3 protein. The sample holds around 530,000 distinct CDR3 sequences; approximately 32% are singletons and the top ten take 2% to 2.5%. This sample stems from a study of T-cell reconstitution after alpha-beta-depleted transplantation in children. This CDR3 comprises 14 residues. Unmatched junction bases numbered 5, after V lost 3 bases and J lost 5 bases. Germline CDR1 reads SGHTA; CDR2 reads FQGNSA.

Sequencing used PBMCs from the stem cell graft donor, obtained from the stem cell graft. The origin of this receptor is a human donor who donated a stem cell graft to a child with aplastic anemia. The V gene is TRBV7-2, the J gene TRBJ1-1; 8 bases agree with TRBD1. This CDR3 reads CASSFPDRVTEAFF. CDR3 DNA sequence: TGTGCCAGCAGCTTTCCGGACAGGGTGACTGAAGCTTTCTTT.